The T cell receptor beta chain under discussion was sequenced for a study of T-cell memory formation after mild COVID-19. This CDR3 contains 15 residues. V dropped 1 base and J dropped 4 bases, with 13 bases sitting between them. TCRdb reprocessed the 5' RACE reads via MiXCR and lists one record per CDR3 protein. The data contain some 300,000 distinct CDR3 sequences, just under 20% of them singletons. The sample holds a few counts of this clonotype. The TCR comes from a man in his late teens or twenties who had mild COVID-19 (a few samples of this study predate the infection). Cell type and time point are not known. The specimen was PBMCs or a T cell subset sorted from them (not recorded which). The genes are TRBV12-3 or TRBV12-4 and TRBJ1-2; a weak D match, TRBD1 (5 bases). CDR3 DNA sequence: TGTGCCAGCAGTTTAGAGGCAGGGTCGGGCTATGGCTACACCTTC. It translates to CASSLEAGSGYGYTF.